These 9 T cell receptor beta chains share one sample of origin, sequenced in a study of blood T cell repertoires in COVID-19. The method was immunoSEQ multiplex PCR; TCRdb's version includes in-frame clones alone and lacks a portion of them. The data contain over 150,000 clones, over 75% of them singletons. Sequencing was carried out using PBMCs or T cells enriched from blood (not recorded which). The receptors here all came from a woman aged 45-60 years who had recovered from COVID-19.

For the CDR3, the DNA is TGTGCCAGTAGTATAGGACAGGGTTTCAGTCAGCCCCAGCATTTT. This gives the protein CASSIGQGFSQPQHF. The rearrangement joins TRBV19 to TRBJ1-5, with 7 nucleotides matching TRBD1. The germline gives CDR1 LNHDA, CDR2 SQIVND (reference sequence). V gave up 1 base and J gave up 6 bases; unmatched junction bases: 6. The CDR3 has 15 amino acids.

The chain uses TRBV9 and TRBJ1-2, with D uncertain. Looked up from germline, CDR1 is SGDLS and CDR2 is YYNGEE. V was pared by 0 bases and J by 2 bases, with 11 bases between. The CDR3 totals 15 residues. CDR3 loop: CASSVGPQMNYGYTF. CDR3 DNA sequence: TGTGCCAGCAGCGTAGGGCCTCAGATGAACTATGGCTACACCTTC.

The rearrangement links TRBV5-1 to TRBJ2-7; 9 nucleotides match TRBD2. V lost 5 bases and J lost 4; bases outside the gene matches: 7. The germline gives CDR1 SGHRS, CDR2 YFSETQ. The length of the CDR3 is 14 residues. The CDR3 region has the DNA TGCGCCAGCAGAGCGGCTAGCGGGATTTACGAGCAGTACTTC. As protein: CASRAASGIYEQYF.

This rearrangement joins TRBV7-9 to TRBJ1-5, with D possibly matching TRBD1 (5 bases). The germline V gene has CDR1 SEHNR and CDR2 FQNEAQ (reference sequence). V shed 3 bases and J shed 0 bases, with 9 bases lying between them. This CDR3 has 15 residues. CDR3 bases: TGTGCCAGCAGCTTGGCAGGGAATAGCAATCAGCCCCAGCATTTT. Its protein is CASSLAGNSNQPQHF.

The chain is built from TRBV7-9 and TRBJ1-1; unclear D gene. CDR1 and CDR2 from the germline V gene are SEHNR and FQNEAQ (reference sequence). The CDR3 contains 15 residues. V was pared by 1 base and J by 0 bases, with 9 bases between. CDR3 bases: TGTGCCAGCAGCTTAGTAAGGCAGGTGAACACTGAAGCTTTCTTT. Translated: CASSLVRQVNTEAFF. The full variable domain, rest sourced from reference TRBV7-9 and TRBJ1-1, is DTGVSQNPRHKITKRGQNVTFRCDPISEHNRLYWYRQTLGQGPEFLTYFQNEAQLEKSRLLSDRFSAERPKGSFSTLEIQRTEQGDSAMYLCASSLVRQVNTEAFFGQGTRLTVV.

This clone was observed a single time. The rearrangement joins TRBV7-9 to TRBJ2-7, with D maybe TRBD2 (5 bases). Germline V CDR1 and CDR2: SEHNR, FQNEAQ (reference sequence). V was clipped by 5 bases and J by 7 bases, with 12 bases between them. This CDR3 is 12 amino acids long. The CDR3 region is CASSPLAGEQYF. In DNA form, the CDR3 reads TGTGCCAGCAGCCCCCTAGCTGGGGAGCAGTACTTC.

The V gene is TRBV11-2, the J gene TRBJ2-7; D might be TRBD1 (6 bases). Trimming left V 1 base short and J 3 bases short, with 16 bases between. The CDR3 sequence is 16 residues long. From germline, CDR1 is SGHAT and CDR2 FQNNGV. The CDR3: CASSLVSGATIYEQYF. In DNA, the CDR3 is TGTGCCAGCAGCTTAGTTTCAGGGGCGACGATCTACGAGCAGTACTTC.

J is TRBJ2-1 and V is TRBV27; TRBD1 agrees at 7 bases. The CDR3 is 15 amino acids. Losses at the gene ends were 4 bases for V and 2 bases for J; bases not matched to a gene: 5. Germline CDR1 reads MNHEY; CDR2 reads SMNVEV (reference sequence). For the CDR3, the DNA is TGTGCCAGCAGTTCCGGGACAGTAGCCTACAATGAGCAGTTCTTC. This encodes CASSSGTVAYNEQFF.

This clone was recorded once. This sequence joins TRBV30 and TRBJ2-3; 7 bases align to TRBD2. Germline values: CDR1 GTSNPN, CDR2 SVGIG (reference sequence). V gave up 7 bases and J gave up 1 base; unmatched junction bases: 11. This CDR3 has 15 residues. The CDR3 spells CAFSGRGVGTDTQYF. The CDR3 DNA reads TGTGCCTTCAGTGGGAGGGGCGTTGGCACAGATACGCAGTATTTT.